This T cell receptor (beta chain) was found in a study of T and B cells in COVID-19 patients. The wider study: Blood was sampled from COVID-19 patients who were either actively infected or recovered. The recovered patients had mostly mild to moderate COVID-19 with outpatient management. Critical illness requiring mechanical ventilation or extracorporeal membrane oxygenation affected about 60% of the roughly 20 active-infection patients. Overall study results and limits: Clonality of TRB repertoires was high in active COVID-19; recovery brought above-healthy diversity and richness.

A remark on this clonotype: Its antigen is as yet unknown.

Blood genomic DNA input for TRB amplification was about 250-500 ng. TRB rearrangements were amplified by multiplex PCR with BIOMED2 TRB-A/B primers. MiXCR was run by TCRdb on the multiplex PCR reads, yielding one entry per CDR3 protein. The table lists about 14,000 distinct CDR3 sequences, roughly 23% of them singletons. V lost 8 bases to trimming and J lost 5 bases, with 15 bases between them. The germline gives CDR1 MNHNS, CDR2 SASEGT. This CDR3 comprises 14 residues. This chain links TRBV6-1 with TRBJ1-4, with D tentatively TRBD1 (6 bases). The sequence was obtained from a human donor who had recovered from COVID-19. The sample comprised blood. In nucleotides, the CDR3 is TGTGCCAGCCAGGACGTGGGGGGCAATGAAAAACTGTTTTTT. It encodes CASQDVGGNEKLFF.